This T cell receptor beta chain was observed in a study of T cells in Graves' hyperthyroidism and ophthalmopathy. TCR beta CDR3 regions were amplified from RNA. HTBI primers were used for first-round RT-PCR of the TCR CDR3. TCRdb re-analysed the multiplex PCR reads in MiXCR, keeping a single row per CDR3 protein. The sample contains 400,000 to 450,000 distinct CDR3 sequences, roughly 14% of which appear only once. From germline, CDR1 is SNHLY and CDR2 FYNNEI. The CDR3 loop spans 14 amino acids. V was clipped by 6 bases and J by 4 bases; unmatched bases: 4. Source material: blood. The rearrangement joins TRBV2 to TRBJ2-5; TRBD1 aligns across 11 bases. This clonotype was obtained from a man aged 18 to 35 with Graves' ophthalmopathy. CDR3 sequence (DNA): TGTGCCAGCAGCCGGACAGGGGGCAGAGAGACCCAGTACTTC. It specifies CASSRTGGRETQYF.